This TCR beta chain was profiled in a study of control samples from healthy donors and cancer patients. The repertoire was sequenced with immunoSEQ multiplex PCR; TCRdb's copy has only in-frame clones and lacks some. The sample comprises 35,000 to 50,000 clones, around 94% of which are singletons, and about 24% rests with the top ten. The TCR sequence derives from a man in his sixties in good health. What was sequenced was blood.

CDR3 nucleotides: TGTGCCACCAGTGATCCCGGACAGTACAATCAGCCCCAGCATTTT. As protein: CATSDPGQYNQPQHF. This sequence joins TRBV24-1 and TRBJ1-5, with D possibly being TRBD1 (6 bases). The V end lost 3 bases, the J end lost 3 bases, and 11 bases lay between the germline ends. The CDR3 runs 15 residues. The germline CDR1 and CDR2 sequences are KGHDR and SFDVKD.